This T cell receptor beta chain was profiled in a study of blood T cell repertoires in COVID-19. Study at large: The study drew acute and convalescent COVID-19 samples from the United States, Italy and Spain. From T cells, B-cell-depleted T cells, or PBMCs came the material, which was cDNA or gDNA.

Germline-derived CDR1 and CDR2 are MNHEY and SMNVEV (reference sequence). The CDR3 extends over 16 amino acids. V was clipped by 7 bases and J by 4 bases; unmatched bases: 15. In the study's own analysis: The assay estimated nucleated cells by amplifying reference gene primers. Some clones are missing from TCRdb's copy, which holds only in-frame ones; the method was immunoSEQ multiplex PCR. The DNA gave D and trimming, while V, J and clone size come from that table. The data contain roughly 120,000 clones, 85% to 90% of them singletons. The sequence was collected from a man between 70 and 80 years old who had recovered from COVID-19. The sequenced material came from peripheral blood. This chain links TRBV27 with TRBJ1-1; 7 bases line up with TRBD1. CDR3 DNA: TGTGCCAGCAAGGTGGTCAGGGGGTCATCAGGCACTGAAGCTTTCTTT. Its translation: CASKVVRGSSGTEAFF.